The subject of this entry is one T cell receptor (beta chain). The data stem from a study of OX40 agonist ivuxolimab in advanced cancers. Using immunoSEQ multiplex PCR, the repertoire was profiled, and TCRdb retains in-frame clones only, with some absent. The sample lists roughly 51,000 clones, around nine tenths occurring once. CDR3 length: 14 residues. V was cut by 2 bases and J by 5 bases, with 13 bases left in between. Per germline, CDR1 SGHDT and CDR2 YYEEEE. The chain joins TRBV5-6 to TRBJ2-5, with D perhaps TRBD1 (6 bases). This sequence originates from an adult with an advanced solid tumor such as melanoma, head and neck, liver or kidney cancer. The source material was CD4+ or CD8+ T cells sorted from blood, sampled in a trial of the OX40 agonist ivuxolimab. In DNA form, the CDR3 reads TGTGCCAGCAGCTTTACAGGGTTCGCCGAGACCCAGTACTTC. This gives the protein CASSFTGFAETQYF.